This T cell receptor beta chain was obtained from a study of technical replicates of blood from a few donors (dated by TCRdb to the late 2010s). The library was obtained by the immunoSEQ multiplex PCR assay. The clones in this table, taken by TCRdb from immuneACCESS, are in-frame only. Not every clone is retained; where verified, under half of the shortfall comes from an unresolved V gene, and the cause of the rest is unknown. The sample profile shows about 49,000 clones; about 90% of them were found once. Together, the top ten hold around 3.6% of the sample. V is shortened by 0 bases, J by 6 bases, and the region joining them spans 4 bases. Per the germline V gene, LGHNA is the CDR1 and YNFKEQ is the CDR2. From its cysteine to its phenylalanine, the CDR3 spans 12 amino acids. The only DNA kept is the CDR3, 36 bases in frame from the first base. Worth noting for this clone: Its antigen is unknown. Base qualities were left out, and no much larger clone turns up one base away.

The rearrangement combines TRBV4-2 with TRBJ2-3; no D segment can be confidently identified. The sequencing sample was made of PBMCs. The clonotype was recovered from a human donor in good health. Some clones in this sample may be carry-over from other donors' samples. The CDR3 reads as follows: CASSQDRDTQYF. The DNA reads as follows: TGTGCCAGCAGCCAAGACAGGGATACGCAGTATTTT.